Included here is one T cell receptor (beta chain) sequence, with context. These data originate in a study of T cell changes during pregnancy in multiple sclerosis. Sequenced by immunoSEQ multiplex PCR; TCRdb stores in-frame clones only, minus some. Among more than 100,000 clones listed, 92% were seen once. The TCR sequence derives from a female donor with multiple sclerosis, enrolled in a pregnancy study. The material was peripheral blood, obtained after pregnancy.

The CDR3 loop is CSVEGLSSYNEQFF. The CDR3 DNA is TGCAGCGTTGAGGGCTTGAGCTCCTACAATGAGCAGTTCTTC. The chain recombines TRBV29-1 with TRBJ2-1; D is undetermined. The germline V and J ends were trimmed by 3 bases and 0 bases, with 9 bases remaining between them. The CDR3 totals 14 residues. From germline, CDR1 is SQVTM and CDR2 ANQGSEA.